The source of this TCR beta chain is a study of CD8 T cells in ankylosing spondylitis. Study-wide results and caveats: Researchers reportedly found disease-linked clones significantly enriched in matched ankylosing spondylitis synovial fluid. Relatively scarce in peripheral blood, disease-linked clones were CD8+. Earlier studies detected some motif variants in reactive arthritis synovial fluid and blood. There was a TCR beta motif, made of eight highly homologous variants, that appeared characteristic of ankylosing spondylitis blood.

A word on this clonotype: Its antigen is currently unknown.

Scientists made TCR beta libraries using quantitative 5'-RACE with molecular barcodes. TCRdb ran MiXCR on the 5' RACE reads and lists one entry per CDR3 protein. Among about 540,000 distinct CDR3 sequences listed, 10% to 15% were seen once. The CDR3 consists of 14 residues. Germline V gene data show CDR1 as DFQATT and CDR2 as SNEGSKA (reference sequence). The J segment lost 5 bases and the V segment lost 4 bases, leaving 7 bases of the junction unmatched. The sequence was obtained from a male donor with ankylosing spondylitis. The material sequenced was blood, either unsorted or a sorted T cell fraction (not recorded which). This sequence joins TRBV20-1 and TRBJ2-2, with 7 bases lining up with TRBD2. For the CDR3, the DNA is TGCAGTGCTAAAGGCGGGAGAGGGACCGGGGAGCTGTTTTTT. Encoded protein: CSAKGGRGTGELFF.